This T cell receptor (beta chain) derives from a study of T cell responses to AZD1222 COVID-19 vaccine. TCRdb keeps only in-frame clones here, not all; method: immunoSEQ multiplex PCR. The data hold approximately 110,000 clones, with approximately 85% observed a single time. The CDR3 consists of 15 residues. With V trimmed by 6 bases and J by 7 bases, 14 bases remained unmatched. Germline CDR1 is MNHEY and CDR2 is SMNVEV (reference sequence). This TCR was recovered from an adult in good health. This rearrangement joins TRBV27 to TRBJ1-1; the match to TRBD1 covers 7 bases. Here the sequenced sample was peripheral blood, taken on day 0 of AZD1222 vaccination. The DNA of the CDR3 is TGTGCCAGCAGACCCCCTGGGACAGCTGGAGTTGAAGCTTTCTTT. It is translated as CASRPPGTAGVEAFF.